A single sample is the source of the 19 T cell receptor beta chains below, sequenced in a study of blood T cell repertoires in COVID-19. Generated by immunoSEQ multiplex PCR, the TCRdb table keeps only in-frame clones and is missing some. The data show about 340,000 clones, approximately 86% seen once. Material: PBMCs or T cells enriched from blood (not recorded which). Receptor source: a woman in her forties with acute COVID-19.

V and J are TRBV7-9 and TRBJ2-7; 10 bases fit TRBD1. CDR1 SEHNR and CDR2 FQNEAQ come from the germline V gene (reference sequence). Unmatched junction bases numbered 11, after V lost 5 bases and J lost 7 bases. This CDR3 has 15 residues. This chain's CDR3 is CASSHPGTGAGEQYF. CDR3 nucleotides: TGTGCCAGCAGCCACCCCGGGACAGGGGCCGGGGAGCAGTACTTC.

This chain connects TRBV7-2 to TRBJ1-5; TRBD1 is a possible D gene (6 bases). CDR1 and CDR2 from the germline V gene are SGHTA and FQGNSA. V was clipped by 1 base and J by 6 bases, with 10 bases between them. CDR3 length equals 14 residues. The CDR3 sequence: CASSLGQAPQPQHF. CDR3 coding DNA: TGTGCCAGCAGCTTAGGACAGGCTCCTCAGCCCCAGCATTTT.

To note about this clone: The sample holds other DNA sequences that translate to the same CDR3. This chain links TRBV5-1 with TRBJ1-1, with TRBD1 as a possible D gene (5 bases). Germline assignment: CDR1 SGHRS and CDR2 YFSETQ. V dropped 0 bases and J dropped 0 bases, with 6 bases sitting between them. The CDR3 is 14 amino acids. The CDR3 nucleotides read TGCGCCAGCAGCTTGGAAGGGGTGAACACTGAAGCTTTCTTT. It yields the protein CASSLEGVNTEAFF. The full variable domain, rest sourced from reference TRBV5-1 and TRBJ1-1, is KAGVTQTPRYLIKTRGQQVTLSCSPISGHRSVSWYQQTPGQGLQFLFEYFSETQRNKGNFPGRFSGRQFSNSRSEMNVSTLELGDSALYLCASSLEGVNTEAFFGQGTRLTVV.

The gene calls are TRBV4-2 and TRBJ2-2; D unresolved. Trimming shortened V by 1 base and J by 6 bases, and 9 bases separated the two germline ends. The germline V gene has CDR1 LGHNA and CDR2 YNFKEQ. There are 14 residues in the CDR3. Written as DNA, the CDR3 is TGTGCCAGCAGCCAAGTCTCCCCTGCCGGGGAGCTGTTTTTT. This translates into CASSQVSPAGELFF.

This clone was detected only a few times. The V and J genes are TRBV9 and TRBJ2-2; tentatively, D is TRBD2 (6 bases). This CDR3 region has 14 residues. Trimming cost V 5 bases and J 6 bases, with 14 bases left between them. Germline lookup yields CDR1 SGDLS and CDR2 YYNGEE. This chain's CDR3 is CASSDYRDSGELFF. The CDR3 DNA reads TGTGCCAGCAGTGACTACCGGGACTCCGGGGAGCTGTTTTTT.

The chain carries TRBV2 and TRBJ1-1, with D unclear. Germline-derived CDR1 and CDR2 are SNHLY and FYNNEI. V dropped 0 bases and J dropped 1 base, with 6 bases sitting between them. CDR3 size: 14 residues. The CDR3 region is CASSEARRNTEAFF. CDR3 nucleotides: TGTGCCAGCAGTGAAGCGCGGCGGAACACTGAAGCTTTCTTT.

The chain is built from TRBV6-2 or TRBV6-3 and TRBJ1-1; D not certain. The CDR3 extends over 18 amino acids. Deletions cut 0 bases from V and 1 base from J, with 18 bases between. CDR1 and CDR2 (germline): MNHEY, SVGEGT. The CDR3 bases are TGTGCCAGCAGTTACTCGGAGATCCCAGCTGGCGAGAACACTGAAGCTTTCTTT. Translation: CASSYSEIPAGENTEAFF.

The chain is built from TRBV11-1 and TRBJ2-1, with D perhaps matching TRBD1 (6 bases). This CDR3 region has 15 residues. V was clipped by 0 bases and J by 3 bases, with 9 bases between them. Germline CDR1 SGHAT, CDR2 FQDESV (reference sequence). CDR3 in amino acids: CASSLAQGNYNEQFF. In DNA, the CDR3 is TGTGCCAGCAGCTTAGCACAGGGTAACTACAATGAGCAGTTCTTC.

V is TRBV7-2 and J is TRBJ1-5; D not resolved. Germline V gene sequence: CDR1 SGHTA, CDR2 FQGNSA. The CDR3 runs 15 residues. Deletions cut 1 base from V and 6 bases from J, with 13 bases between. CDR3 coding DNA: TGTGCCAGCAGCTTAGGATTCAGACCGGGTCAGCCCCAGCATTTT. Protein: CASSLGFRPGQPQHF. Filled out from reference TRBV7-2 and TRBJ1-5, the complete variable domain reads GAGVSQSPSNKVTEKGKDVELRCDPISGHTALYWYRQSLGQGLEFLIYFQGNSAPDKSGLPSDRFSAERTGGSVSTLTIQRTQQEDSAVYLCASSLGFRPGQPQHFGDGTRLSIL.

V and J are TRBV10-3 and TRBJ1-2; 8 bases are shared with TRBD1. CDR3 size: 15 residues. Germline trimming cut 0 bases from V and 4 bases from J; bases unmatched to any gene: 4. From germline, CDR1 is ENHRY and CDR2 SYGVKD. CDR3 DNA sequence: TGTGCCATCAGTGAGTCAGGGACAGGCCTCTATGGCTACACCTTC. Its protein product is CAISESGTGLYGYTF.

This chain connects TRBV9 to TRBJ2-1, with TRBD2 matching over 8 bases. The CDR3 covers 16 residues. The trim removed 3 bases at V and 0 bases at J, leaving 5 bases unmatched. CDR1 SGDLS and CDR2 YYNGEE come from the germline V gene. The CDR3 here is CASSASGQSSYNEQFF. The CDR3, as DNA: TGTGCCAGCAGCGCTAGCGGGCAAAGCTCCTACAATGAGCAGTTCTTC.

The J gene is TRBJ1-1, the V gene TRBV6-5; TRBD1 might be the D (5 bases). In germline, CDR1 is MNHEY, CDR2 SVGAGI. With 2 bases removed from V and 5 bases from J, the gap between germline ends came to 9 bases. This CDR3 has 13 amino acids. CDR3 sequence: CASSYLQGTEAFF. The CDR3, as DNA: TGTGCCAGCAGTTACCTCCAGGGAACTGAAGCTTTCTTT.

Here the CDR3 reads CASSQGQSTDTQYF. The DNA for the CDR3 is TGCGCCAGCAGCCAAGGACAAAGCACAGATACGCAGTATTTT. This chain joins TRBV5-1 and TRBJ2-3; D may be TRBD1 (5 bases). This CDR3 spans 14 amino acids. CDR1 SGHRS and CDR2 YFSETQ come from the germline V gene. The V end was cut by 4 bases, the J end by 0 bases, with 9 bases between.

The chain carries TRBV3-1 (or the pseudogene TRBV3-2) and TRBJ2-6; no firm D call. This CDR3 region has 16 residues. Trimming removed 4 bases at V and 1 base at J, with 11 bases between. Per the germline V gene, CDR1 is LGHDT and CDR2 is YNNKEL (reference sequence). The CDR3 region has the DNA TGTGCCAGCAGCCCCTTTCAGGTATCTGGGGCCAACGTCCTGACTTTC. Residues: CASSPFQVSGANVLTF.

This clone was detected once. J is TRBJ1-1 and V is TRBV27; D uncertain. Germline assignment: CDR1 MNHEY and CDR2 SMNVEV (reference sequence). V shed 5 bases and J shed 4 bases, with 17 bases lying between them. The CDR3 length is 15 residues. In DNA, the CDR3 is TGTGCCAGCAGTCCTGCCGGGTGGTATGGCACTGAAGCTTTCTTT. Protein product: CASSPAGWYGTEAFF.

V gene TRBV18 combines with J gene TRBJ1-1, with 8 nucleotides matching TRBD1. Germline loops: CDR1 KGHSH, CDR2 LQKENI. V lost 4 bases and J lost 0; bases outside the gene matches: 1. This CDR3 has 14 amino acids. The CDR3 region is CASSQDRVNTEAFF. The CDR3 DNA reads TGTGCCAGCTCACAGGACAGGGTGAACACTGAAGCTTTCTTT.

V gene TRBV19 combines with J gene TRBJ2-1, with 7 bases lining up with TRBD1. Germline V gene sequence: CDR1 LNHDA, CDR2 SQIVND (reference sequence). The CDR3 covers 15 residues. Trimming at V came to 5 bases and at J to 8 bases, leaving 12 bases not matched to a gene. DNA for the CDR3: TGTGCCAGTAGTTCCGGCCAGGGGGTTTTTTATGAGCAGTTCTTC. It is translated as CASSSGQGVFYEQFF.

The rearrangement links TRBV9 to TRBJ1-4; 9 bases line up with TRBD1. The V gene's germline CDR1 is SGDLS and CDR2 YYNGEE. The CDR3 consists of 16 residues. V dropped 0 bases and J dropped 3; count of bases not matched to a gene: 3. The chain's CDR3 is CASSVGGQGANEKLFF. CDR3 in DNA: TGTGCCAGCAGCGTAGGGGGACAGGGAGCTAATGAAAAACTGTTTTTT.

The chain is built from TRBV4-2 and TRBJ2-3, with D hard to call. Germline V gene data show CDR1 as LGHNA and CDR2 as YNFKEQ. V shed 0 bases and J shed 7 bases, with 20 bases lying between them. The CDR3 has 17 amino acids. CDR3 nucleotide sequence: TGTGCCAGCAGCCAAGAGGGCCGGTTCGCTTCCCCTAATACGCAGTATTTT. Amino acids: CASSQEGRFASPNTQYF.